This T cell receptor beta chain was identified during a study of shared clonotypes between healthy human individuals (TCRdb year 2020). Some background on the complete study: A few men and two women, aged 18 to 49 years, made up the cohort. For each donor, three plates each were used for CD4 naive and CD4 memory, two plates were used for CD8 naive, and one plate was used for CD8 memory. To estimate repertoire size and how much clonotype sharing occurs between individuals, the study deeply sequenced the blood TCR repertoires of five healthy adults. To increase sequencing depth and limit assay-specific biases, different laboratories used diverse techniques to prepare libraries and sequence TCR repertoires. Leukapheresis yielded between about 0.9 and 9 billion PBMCs per donor. Study-wide findings and limitations: About 5% of naive CD4, 3% to 3.5% of naive CD8, about 2.4% of memory CD4, and approximately 0.4% of memory CD8 clonotypes were shared across a few donors. Pairwise subsampling led to the expectation that sequencing depth would affect the degree of clonotype sharing among donors. Sampling was restricted to blood, and TCR repertoires in tissue are likely to differ from TCR repertoires in blood. Compared with non-shared clonotypes, the clonotypes found in all four sorted-subset donors had higher generation probabilities. Incomplete sequencing was indicated by rarefaction of sorted-subset datasets, despite the large sequencing depth. Naive subsets generally had larger estimated clonotype richness than memory subsets. Because the study included a small number of donors, the genetic and exposure-history diversity represented was limited.

The CDR1 and CDR2 encoded by the germline V gene are LGHNA and YNFKEQ. V ends up 1 base short and J 3 bases short, with an unmatched junction base count of 6. From cysteine to phenylalanine, the CDR3 is 15 amino acids long. Only the CDR3 portion is preserved as DNA: 45 bases, with reading frame beginning at the first base. The donors were healthy, HIV-negative adults with no recently reported acute infections or vaccinations. All donors were Caucasian adults living in Nashville, Tennessee, USA. Magnetic negative selection was used to enrich CD4+ T cells, after which naive cells were positively selected on CD45RA and the negative fraction became the memory subset. Blood was obtained by leukapheresis, after which PBMCs were separated by Ficoll-Histopaque density gradient centrifugation and cryopreserved in liquid nitrogen vapor phase. Purity and quantity of every magnetically sorted T cell population were checked by analytical flow cytometry. Genomic DNA was isolated from every sorted fraction and measured by UV absorbance on a Nanodrop 2000c.

TCR CDR3 regions were amplified from genomic DNA by multiplex PCR using the deep immunoSEQ assay. For each cell subset, the extracted genomic DNA was distributed evenly across all wells of several immunoSEQ 96-well plates, and each plate served as one replicate. Each replicate PCR for sorted subsets received about 0.2 ug genomic DNA, equal to about 30,000 T cell genomes. Purified libraries were quantified with a Qubit 3.0 fluorometer, sized on a Bioanalyzer 2100, and re-quantified with the KAPA Library Quantification kit. Every immunoSEQ 96-well plate was sequenced on a dedicated single-read 150-cycle Illumina NextSeq 550 flow cell. The authors' analysis ran thus. Because the immunoSEQ output included only junctional sequences and no quality scores, the filtering could not be the same as the filtering used for full-length reads. To assign V/J genes and CDR3, sequences were annotated against IMGT germline references using PyIR, a Python wrapper for IgBLAST v1.9. Reads were filtered out if the reads had weak V/J assignments (E-value above 1e-6), no CDR3, stop codons, out-of-frame junctions, or ambiguous translated residues. V3J clonotypes were defined as sequences sharing the same inferred V gene, J gene, and CDR3 amino acid sequence. To compute the percentage overlap between repertoires, the number of shared unique clonotypes was divided by the size of the smaller repertoire. Repertoire richness was assessed with RTK rarefaction, the Chao1 estimator, and Recon v2.1 estimates of unobserved clonotypes. Generation probabilities for all TCRbeta clonotypes obtained by the gDNA method from several donors were computed using OLGA. TCRdb re-hosts the immuneACCESS table, in-frame sequences only. Its copies lack some clones; in the studies checked, an unresolved V gene accounts for under half of them, and the cause for the rest is not known. The V and J calls and clone size are taken from that table; D and trimming were inferred from the DNA. The table for this sample lists 850,000 to 1,100,000 clones; around three quarters of them were counted only once. The ten largest clonotypes hold over 0.8% of the sample.

To note about this clone: There is no known antigen for this receptor. Nothing much larger sits one base from this clone, and base qualities are not available.

The source is a man younger than 30 in good health. Some clones in this sample may be carry-over from other donors' samples. The rearrangement combines TRBV4-2 with TRBJ2-7; 7 middle bases align to TRBD1. Material for sequencing was memory CD4+ T cells from PBMCs. This sample's cell subset or site label indicates: CD45RA-negative fraction. CDR3 sequence: CASSQAGTAYYEQYF. The nucleotides are TGTGCCAGCAGCCAAGCCGGGACAGCTTACTACGAGCAGTACTTC.